Shown below are 28 T cell receptor beta chains from a single sample sequenced in a study of cytomegalovirus exposure and HLA in healthy donors. PCR used 60 Vbeta primers and 13 Jbeta primers. Method: immunoSEQ multiplex PCR; TCRdb's copy keeps in-frame clones and lacks some. The data show 200,000 or so clones, with over 70% seen just once and around 2.1% held by the top ten. Sequencing used PBMCs. These receptors were collected from a young woman in good health and CMV-seropositive.

This rearrangement joins TRBV7-8 to TRBJ2-5; D uncertain. CDR1 is SGHVS and CDR2 is FQNEAQ in the germline V gene. V was shortened by 8 bases and J by 1 base, with 14 bases between the two germline ends. The CDR3 covers 14 residues. The CDR3 region is CASSPPESQETQYF. CDR3 bases: TGTGCCAGCTCCCCCCCCGAGTCCCAAGAGACCCAGTACTTC.

This chain uses TRBV18 with TRBJ1-4; D is uncertain. The CDR3 spans 13 residues. V was shortened by 4 bases and J by 12 bases, with 15 bases between the two germline ends. Per germline, CDR1 KGHSH and CDR2 LQKENI. CDR3 residues: CASSLLRGQQLFF. The CDR3 DNA follows: TGTGCCAGCTCACTCCTGCGAGGCCAGCAACTGTTTTTT.

The genes are TRBV6-1 and TRBJ2-1; 10 bases are a match to TRBD2. The germline CDR1 and CDR2 sequences are MNHNS and SASEGT. This CDR3 contains 15 residues. The V segment lost 6 bases and the J segment 4 bases; nucleotides outside the gene matches: 6. The CDR3 DNA sequence: TGTGCCAGCAGCTTACTAGCGGGACAATACAATGAGCAGTTCTTC. This codes for CASSLLAGQYNEQFF.

This chain joins TRBV30 and TRBJ2-7; D perhaps matches TRBD1 (6 bases). Germline assignment: CDR1 GTSNPN and CDR2 SVGIG (reference sequence). The V end was cut by 7 bases, the J end by 4 bases, with 17 bases between. This CDR3 region has 13 residues. CDR3 in DNA: TGTGCCTCAACCGGACAGTCCTCGTACGAGCAGTACTTC. This translates into CASTGQSSYEQYF.

This clone was detected a few times. This chain connects TRBV7-9 to TRBJ1-4; 8 nucleotides agree with TRBD1. CDR1 is SEHNR, CDR2 FQNEAQ, per germline (reference sequence). The CDR3 contains 19 residues. Unmatched junction bases numbered 19, after V lost 5 bases and J lost 5 bases. The CDR3 is CASSQGVAGGGYKNEKLFF. The CDR3 bases are TGTGCCAGCAGCCAAGGGGTGGCAGGGGGCGGATACAAAAATGAAAAACTGTTTTTT.

The chain employs TRBV5-3 and TRBJ2-4; no clear D. TRBV5-3 counts as an open reading frame of uncertain function. CDR3 size: 14 residues. Trimming cost V 0 bases and J 0 bases, with 4 bases left between them. The CDR3: CARSLAIAKNIQYF. Written as DNA, the CDR3 is TGTGCCAGAAGCTTGGCAATAGCCAAAAACATTCAGTACTTC.

This clone turned up a few times. V usage is TRBV11-2 and J usage is TRBJ2-2; 10 bases fit TRBD2. V dropped 4 bases and J dropped 4; count of bases not matched to a gene: 3. Germline V gives CDR1 SGHAT, CDR2 FQNNGV. There are 15 residues in the CDR3. The CDR3, as DNA: TGTGCCAGCAGCTGGAGCGGGGGGGGCACCGGGGAGCTGTTTTTT. Translating it yields CASSWSGGGTGELFF.

J is TRBJ1-4 and V is TRBV29-1; weak D call: TRBD1 (6 bases). CDR3 length equals 16 residues. The germline V and J ends were trimmed by 0 bases and 10 bases, with 21 bases remaining between them. Germline CDR1 is SQVTM and CDR2 is ANQGSEA. This chain's CDR3 is CSVEEEQGGQWGKLFF. As DNA, the CDR3 is TGCAGCGTTGAAGAGGAACAGGGTGGGCAGTGGGGAAAACTGTTTTTT. The full variable domain, completed using reference TRBV29-1 and TRBJ1-4, is SAVISQKPSRDICQRGTSLTIQCQVDSQVTMMFWYRQQPGQSLTLIATANQGSEATYESGFVIDKFPISRPNLTFSTLTVSNMSPEDSSIYLCSVEEEQGGQWGKLFFGSGTQLSVL.

The V and J genes are TRBV18 and TRBJ2-5; D may be TRBD2 (7 bases). This CDR3 comprises 12 residues. Trimming removed 6 bases from V and 11 bases from J, with 16 bases in between. From germline, CDR1 is KGHSH and CDR2 LQKENI. Here the CDR3 DNA reads TGTGCCAGCTCCCTTCAGGGGCGGGAGCAGTACTTC. Translation gives CASSLQGREQYF.

The chain uses TRBV19 and TRBJ2-1; TRBD1 is a possible D gene (5 bases). V lost 4 bases and J 8 bases, leaving 18 bases between the germline ends. This CDR3 is 15 amino acids long. The V gene's germline CDR1 is LNHDA and CDR2 SQIVND (reference sequence). CDR3 residues: CASSNGADPPYEQFF. The CDR3 DNA follows: TGTGCCAGTAGTAATGGGGCAGACCCTCCGTATGAGCAGTTCTTC. The full variable domain, its missing parts supplied by reference TRBV19 and TRBJ2-1, is DGGITQSPKYLFRKEGQNVTLSCEQNLNHDAMYWYRQDPGQGLRLIYYSQIVNDFQKGDIAEGYSVSREKKESFPLTVTSAQKNPTAFYLCASSNGADPPYEQFFGPGTRLTVL.

The chain uses TRBV2 and TRBJ2-3; 11 nucleotides agree with TRBD1. V gave up 8 bases and J gave up 5 bases; unmatched junction bases: 9. CDR3 length: 15 residues. CDR1 and CDR2 from the germline V gene are SNHLY and FYNNEI. CDR3 nucleotide sequence: TGTGCCAGCGGGGGACAGGGGGATTGGGGAGATACGCAGTATTTT. This codes for CASGGQGDWGDTQYF.

The CDR3 here is CASSPPGFVDEQYF. CDR3 coding DNA: TGTGCCAGCAGCCCCCCAGGGTTTGTCGACGAGCAGTACTTC. The chain links TRBV28 to TRBJ2-7, with D perhaps TRBD1 (5 bases). V was pared by 6 bases and J by 5 bases, with 17 bases between. CDR1 is MDHEN, CDR2 SYDVKM, per germline. The CDR3 has 14 amino acids.

The gene calls are TRBV12-5 and TRBJ2-5; weak D call: TRBD2 (7 bases). The CDR3 spans 19 residues. V lost 2 bases to trimming and J lost 5 bases, with 27 bases between them. Germline V gene lookup returns CDR1 LGHNT and CDR2 FRNRAP. The CDR3 coding sequence is TGTGCTAGTGGTTTGTACTGGGGGGGCCTCTATCGGAGTCAGGAGACCCAGTACTTC. This gives the protein CASGLYWGGLYRSQETQYF.

This clone has just one count. This chain uses TRBV14 with TRBJ1-2; 7 bases line up with TRBD1. CDR3 size: 13 residues. CDR1 is SGHDN, CDR2 FVKESK, per germline. The ends lost 2 bases at V and 7 bases at J; junction bases unmatched: 4. The CDR3 region is CASSQTGESGYTF. Here the CDR3 DNA reads TGTGCCAGCAGCCAAACAGGGGAGAGTGGCTACACCTTC. The whole variable domain, filled in from reference TRBV14 and TRBJ1-2, reads EAGVTQFPSHSVIEKGQTVTLRCDPISGHDNLYWYRRVMGKEIKFLLHFVKESKQDESGMPNNRFLAERTGGTYSTLKVQPAELEDSGVYFCASSQTGESGYTFGSGTRLTVV.

This chain uses TRBV15 with TRBJ1-1; no firm D call. Germline CDR1 LNHNV, CDR2 YYDKDF (reference sequence). Trimming stripped 0 bases from V and 6 bases from J, with 11 bases between. The CDR3 is 14 amino acids. This chain's CDR3 is CATSREPKGAEAFF. The CDR3 DNA reads as TGTGCCACCAGCAGAGAGCCTAAAGGAGCTGAAGCTTTCTTT.

This clone was seen more than once but under ten times. The rearrangement links TRBV4-1 to TRBJ1-1, with 10 bases identical to TRBD1. In germline, CDR1 is MGHRA, CDR2 YSYEKL. Trimming took 3 bases from V and 11 from J; bases not matched to a gene: 12. This CDR3 contains 15 residues. The CDR3 coding sequence is TGCGCCAGCAGCCAGCCCGGGGACAGGGGAAAGGGTGCTTTCTTT. It encodes CASSQPGDRGKGAFF.

The rearrangement links TRBV4-1 to TRBJ2-1, with TRBD1 as a possible D gene (6 bases). Trimming pared 0 bases from V and 5 bases from J, leaving 11 bases between. Germline assignment: CDR1 MGHRA and CDR2 YSYEKL. The CDR3 length is 15 residues. The CDR3 is CASSQDKQGNNEQFF. DNA of the CDR3: TGCGCCAGCAGCCAAGATAAACAGGGAAACAATGAGCAGTTCTTC.

This CDR3 is CASSLERGKETQYF. The DNA for the CDR3 is TGCGCCAGCAGCTTGGAGCGGGGAAAAGAGACCCAGTACTTC. The chain employs TRBV5-1 and TRBJ2-5; TRBD2 agrees at 7 bases. The trim removed 0 bases at V and 3 bases at J, leaving 2 bases unmatched. This CDR3 is built from 14 residues. Germline V CDR1 and CDR2: SGHRS, YFSETQ.

This chain uses TRBV4-3 with TRBJ2-2; D remains unclear. CDR3 length equals 15 residues. Trimming cost V 1 base and J 1 base, with 7 bases left between them. Germline CDR1 reads LGHNA; CDR2 reads YSLEER. The CDR3 nucleotides are TGCGCCAGCAGCCAAGCCCAGGAGAACACCGGGGAGCTGTTTTTT. It is translated as CASSQAQENTGELFF.

The J gene is TRBJ1-2, the V gene TRBV29-1; perhaps TRBD1 as D (6 bases). This CDR3 is 12 amino acids long. Germline CDR1 reads SQVTM; CDR2 reads ANQGSEA. The CDR3 bases are TGCATGGACTGGGACATCCTATATGGCTACACCTTC. This encodes CMDWDILYGYTF.

The rearrangement uses TRBV19 and TRBJ1-5; 8 bases are a match to TRBD1. V trimming: 10 bases; J trimming: 5 bases; junction bases outside the gene matches: 7. CDR3 length: 13 amino acids. Germline-derived CDR1 and CDR2 are LNHDA and SQIVND (reference sequence). The CDR3 reads CATAQGAYQPQHF. The DNA for the CDR3 is TGTGCCACAGCTCAGGGGGCCTATCAGCCCCAGCATTTT.

The CDR3 DNA follows: TGTGCCAGCAGCCTGGGCGGGGGAAGAGAGACCCAGTACTTC. It specifies CASSLGGGRETQYF. This sequence joins TRBV2 and TRBJ2-5; TRBD2 agrees at 7 bases. CDR3 length: 14 residues. Looked up from germline, CDR1 is SNHLY and CDR2 is FYNNEI. The V and J ends lost 6 bases and 4 bases, in that order; junction bases with no gene match: 8.

Only one count was recorded for this clone. The rearrangement links TRBV6-5 to TRBJ2-7, with a tentative D call TRBD2 (6 bases). Trimming cost V 2 bases and J 6 bases, with 14 bases left between them. The CDR3 loop spans 14 amino acids. Per germline, CDR1 MNHEY and CDR2 SVGAGI. The CDR3 bases are TGTGCCAGCAGTTACGGGCAGGGAGGATTCGAGCAGTACTTC. Translation gives CASSYGQGGFEQYF.

The chain links TRBV7-2 to TRBJ1-2; TRBD1 might be the D (5 bases). There are 12 residues in the CDR3. Germline assignment: CDR1 SGHTA and CDR2 FQGNSA. V lost 4 bases to trimming and J lost 4 bases, with 7 bases between them. CDR3 nucleotides: TGTGCCAGCAGCTCACAGGTCTATGGCTACACCTTC. Residues: CASSSQVYGYTF.

This clone was picked up one time. The chain couples TRBV11-2 to TRBJ1-2; D is perhaps TRBD1 (6 bases). V shed 2 bases and J shed 7 bases, with 14 bases lying between them. Germline V gene lookup returns CDR1 SGHAT and CDR2 FQNNGV. This CDR3 comprises 14 residues. The CDR3 nucleotides are TGTGCCAGCAGCTTAACGCCAGGGGAAGGTGGCTACACCTTC. Translated, it gives CASSLTPGEGGYTF.

V gene TRBV12-5 combines with J gene TRBJ2-1, with 13 bases identical to TRBD2. The CDR3 has 18 amino acids. Germline CDR1 LGHNT, CDR2 FRNRAP. Losses at the gene ends were 4 bases for V and 2 bases for J; bases not matched to a gene: 8. CDR3 DNA sequence: TGTGCTAGTGGTTCCTCGGGACTAGCGGGGATTACCTACAATGAGCAGTTCTTC. It specifies CASGSSGLAGITYNEQFF.

This clone was seen a few times. The V and J genes are TRBV14 and TRBJ1-3; no clear D. Germline values: CDR1 SGHDN, CDR2 FVKESK. This CDR3 is built from 17 residues. V lost 2 bases and J 4 bases, leaving 18 bases between the germline ends. The CDR3 sequence is CASSQSQMLAPGNTIYF. CDR3 coding DNA: TGTGCCAGCAGCCAATCACAGATGCTGGCTCCAGGAAACACCATATATTTT.

The chain links TRBV11-2 to TRBJ1-2; tentative D call: TRBD1 (6 bases). The CDR3 loop spans 16 amino acids. Trimming removed 4 bases from V and 10 bases from J, with 25 bases in between. Germline V lookup: CDR1 SGHAT, CDR2 FQNNGV. In nucleotides, the CDR3 is TGTGCCAGCAGCTACAGCGCAGGGGACGTTAACACAGCCTACACCTTC. Amino acids: CASSYSAGDVNTAYTF.